The source of this TCR beta chain is a study of T cells after yellow fever vaccination. Study in general: It was SMART-Seq v4 Ultra Low Input that prepared the fractions with low cell numbers. General study results and limits: Sorted repertoires could include abundant contaminating clonotypes from bulk cells. Re-detected after boosting: most primary clones, 96% of CD4 and 80% to 90% of CD8.

It was through 5'RACE template switching that TCR cDNA was made, with a universal primer site and UMIs added. TCRdb analysed the 5' RACE reads with MiXCR anew, one entry per CDR3 protein. This sample has a few hundred thousand distinct CDR3 sequences; roughly 4.3% occur once, and the top ten carry roughly 21%. Germline lookup yields CDR1 DFQATT and CDR2 SNEGSKA (reference sequence). CDR3 length: 11 residues. Trimming left V 5 bases short and J 3 bases short, with 8 bases between. Concerning this clonotype: Its antigen is currently unknown.

The sequenced sample was PBMCs, obtained 15 days after the yellow fever booster vaccination. V gene TRBV20-1 combines with J gene TRBJ2-7; D uncertain. The receptor comes from a young man who received the YFV17D yellow fever vaccine. CDR3 region: CSAPLNYEQYF. DNA of the CDR3: TGCAGTGCTCCCCTAAACTACGAGCAGTACTTC.